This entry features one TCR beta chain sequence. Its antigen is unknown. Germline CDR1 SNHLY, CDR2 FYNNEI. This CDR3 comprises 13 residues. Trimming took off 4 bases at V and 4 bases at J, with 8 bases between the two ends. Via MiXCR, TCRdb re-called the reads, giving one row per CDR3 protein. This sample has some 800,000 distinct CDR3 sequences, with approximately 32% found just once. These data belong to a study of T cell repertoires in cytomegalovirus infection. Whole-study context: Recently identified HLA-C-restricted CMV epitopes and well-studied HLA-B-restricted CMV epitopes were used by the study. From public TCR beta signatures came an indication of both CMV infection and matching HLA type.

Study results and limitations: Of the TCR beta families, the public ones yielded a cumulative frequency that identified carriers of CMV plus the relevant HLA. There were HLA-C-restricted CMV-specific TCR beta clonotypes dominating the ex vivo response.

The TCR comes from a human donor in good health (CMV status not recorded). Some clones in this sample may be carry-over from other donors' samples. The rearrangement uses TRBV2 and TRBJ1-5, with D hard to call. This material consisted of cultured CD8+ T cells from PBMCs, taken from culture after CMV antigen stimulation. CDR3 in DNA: TGTGCCAGCAGTGTCATTATAAATCAGCCCCAGCATTTT. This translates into CASSVIINQPQHF.